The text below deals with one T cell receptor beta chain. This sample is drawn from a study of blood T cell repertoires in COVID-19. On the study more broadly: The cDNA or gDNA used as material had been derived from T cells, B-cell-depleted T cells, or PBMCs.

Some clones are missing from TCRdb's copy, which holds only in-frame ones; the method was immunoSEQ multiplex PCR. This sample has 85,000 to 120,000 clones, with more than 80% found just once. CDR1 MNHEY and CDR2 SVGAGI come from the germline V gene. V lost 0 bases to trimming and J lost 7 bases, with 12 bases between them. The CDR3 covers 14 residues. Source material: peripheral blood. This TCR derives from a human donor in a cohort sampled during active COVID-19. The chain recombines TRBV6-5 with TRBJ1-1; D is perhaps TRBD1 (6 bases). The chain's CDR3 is CASSYSGARVEAFF. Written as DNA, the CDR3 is TGTGCCAGCAGTTACTCGGGGGCTCGGGTTGAAGCTTTCTTT.